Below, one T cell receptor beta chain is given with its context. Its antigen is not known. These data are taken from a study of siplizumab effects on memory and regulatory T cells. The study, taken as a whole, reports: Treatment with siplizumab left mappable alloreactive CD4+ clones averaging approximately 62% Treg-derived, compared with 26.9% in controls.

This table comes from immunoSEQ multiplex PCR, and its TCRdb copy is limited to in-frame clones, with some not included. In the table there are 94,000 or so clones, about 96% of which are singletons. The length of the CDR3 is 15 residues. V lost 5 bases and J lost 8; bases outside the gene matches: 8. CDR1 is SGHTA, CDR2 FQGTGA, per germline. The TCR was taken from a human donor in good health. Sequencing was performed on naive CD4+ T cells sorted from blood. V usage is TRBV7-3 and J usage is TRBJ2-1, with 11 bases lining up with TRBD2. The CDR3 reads CASSLGLAVSDEQFF. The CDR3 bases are TGTGCCAGCAGCCTGGGACTAGCGGTTTCGGATGAGCAGTTCTTC.